This paragraph reports one T cell receptor beta chain. Its antigen is still unknown. This record comes from a study of shared clonotypes between healthy human individuals. Findings of the study overall: Sorted-subset samples were not fully sequenced, rarefaction indicated. Clonotypes which were not shared had lower generation probabilities than clonotypes that all four donors shared.

In the source study's methods: Filtering differed because ImmunoSEQ produced junction-only sequences that carried no quality scores. Here immunoSEQ multiplex PCR was the method, and the copy in TCRdb shows in-frame clones only, minus some. That table supplies the V and J calls and clone size; D and trimming were determined from the DNA. The sample includes about 2.3 million clones, 85% to 95% of them seen just once. The ends were cut back, 9 bases at V and 5 bases at J, with 20 bases in the middle. CDR3 length: 15 amino acids. Germline V gives CDR1 ENHRY, CDR2 SYGVKD. Source material: naive CD4+ T cells from PBMCs. Regarding subset: CD45RA+ positively selected. The chain carries TRBV10-3 and TRBJ2-1; tentative D call: TRBD1 (6 bases). The receptor was isolated from a man between 18 and 29 years old in good health. Some clones in this sample may be carry-over from other donors' samples. The CDR3 sequence: CAMGPGQTFNNEQFF. As DNA, the CDR3 is TGTGCCATGGGGCCAGGACAGACATTCAACAATGAGCAGTTCTTC.